The 29 T cell receptor beta chains reported below all come from one sample, sequenced in a study of PD-L1 blockade in urothelial cancer. Only in-frame clones appear in the TCRdb table, and some are missing; sequencing was by immunoSEQ multiplex PCR. The table includes some 100,000 clones, 90% to 95% detected once. Material: PBMCs, obtained around atezolizumab (anti-PD-L1) treatment. Receptors were obtained from an elderly woman with urothelial cancer.

The V and J genes are TRBV19 and TRBJ2-7, with D possibly TRBD1 on 5 matching bases. The V end was cut by 7 bases, the J end by 2 bases, with 9 bases between. There are 12 residues in the CDR3. From germline, CDR1 is LNHDA and CDR2 SQIVND (reference sequence). The CDR3 bases are TGTGCCAGTAAAGGGGAAACCTACGAGCAGTACTTC. Its protein product is CASKGETYEQYF.

A single count supports this clone. The chain recombines TRBV27 with TRBJ1-2; 8 nucleotides line up with TRBD1. Looked up from germline, CDR1 is MNHEY and CDR2 is SMNVEV (reference sequence). V lost 4 bases to trimming and J lost 2 bases; unmatched junction nucleotides: 9. This CDR3 is built from 16 residues. CDR3: CASSSHWTGLNYGYTF. Here the CDR3 DNA reads TGTGCCAGCAGTTCTCATTGGACAGGGTTGAACTATGGCTACACCTTC.

The CDR3 spells CASSYSQGQETQYF. Written as DNA, the CDR3 is TGTGCCAGCAGTTACTCGCAGGGCCAAGAGACCCAGTACTTC. This sequence joins TRBV6-5 and TRBJ2-5; D may be TRBD1 (5 bases). The V gene's germline CDR1 is MNHEY and CDR2 SVGAGI. Deletions cut 0 bases from V and 1 base from J, with 6 bases between. The CDR3 is made up of 14 amino acids.

V gene TRBV7-3 combines with J gene TRBJ1-1, with D unresolved. Germline V gene data show CDR1 as SGHTA and CDR2 as FQGTGA. There are 15 residues in the CDR3. Deletions cut 4 bases from V and 1 base from J, with 13 bases between. The CDR3 coding sequence is TGTGCCAGCAGCTCGGGAGGAGGAAAGAACACTGAAGCTTTCTTT. Its translation is CASSSGGGKNTEAFF.

In regard to this clone: Other DNA sequences from this sample encode an identical CDR3 as well. V usage is TRBV28 and J usage is TRBJ1-5, with TRBD1 matching 8 bases. CDR1 and CDR2 (germline): MDHEN, SYDVKM. The CDR3 length is 14 residues. V dropped 11 bases and J dropped 1; count of bases not matched to a gene: 7. The CDR3 coding sequence is TGTGCCGGGCGTACAGGGGGGAGCAATCAGCCCCAGCATTTT. This gives the protein CAGRTGGSNQPQHF.

As to this clone: Different DNA sequences within this sample yield the same CDR3. CDR3 DNA: TGTGCCAGCAGTTTACAGGGGTTAGGTGAAAAACTGTTTTTT. Residues: CASSLQGLGEKLFF. The gene calls are TRBV27 and TRBJ1-4; D is perhaps TRBD1 (6 bases). V was cut by 2 bases and J by 7 bases, with 11 bases left in between. Germline V gene sequence: CDR1 MNHEY, CDR2 SMNVEV (reference sequence). The CDR3 extends over 14 amino acids.

The genes are TRBV19 and TRBJ1-2, with 8 nucleotides matching TRBD1. CDR1 LNHDA and CDR2 SQIVND come from the germline V gene (reference sequence). CDR3 length: 12 amino acids. The ends lost 9 bases at V and 8 bases at J; junction bases unmatched: 8. The CDR3 protein is CASADRGDGYTF. Here the CDR3 DNA reads TGTGCCAGCGCCGACAGGGGCGACGGCTACACCTTC.

The chain uses TRBV5-1 and TRBJ2-3, with 10 bases matching TRBD1. This CDR3 region has 15 residues. V shed 3 bases, J shed 4 bases, and the junction held 5 bases outside the gene matches. CDR1 and CDR2 (germline): SGHRS, YFSETQ. CDR3: CASSSQGQGADTQYF. Here the CDR3 DNA reads TGCGCCAGCAGCTCCCAAGGACAGGGGGCAGATACGCAGTATTTT. The whole variable domain, remainder taken from reference TRBV5-1 and TRBJ2-3, is KAGVTQTPRYLIKTRGQQVTLSCSPISGHRSVSWYQQTPGQGLQFLFEYFSETQRNKGNFPGRFSGRQFSNSRSEMNVSTLELGDSALYLCASSSQGQGADTQYFGPGTRLTVL.

J is TRBJ1-1 and V is TRBV6-1; 7 bases align to TRBD1. Looked up from germline, CDR1 is MNHNS and CDR2 is SASEGT. The CDR3 has 15 amino acids. V was clipped by 4 bases and J by 1 base; unmatched bases: 6. Written as DNA, the CDR3 is TGTGCCAGCAGTGTCCGGACAGGCCAGAACACTGAAGCTTTCTTT. Amino acids: CASSVRTGQNTEAFF.

The CDR3 nucleotides are TGTGCCAGCAGCTTGGATTATAGCGGGGCGAACAATGAGCAGTTCTTC. Translated: CASSLDYSGANNEQFF. The chain couples TRBV5-4 to TRBJ2-1, with TRBD2 identical over 8 bases. The trim removed 0 bases at V and 5 bases at J, leaving 7 bases unmatched. The CDR3 consists of 16 residues. Germline V gene lookup returns CDR1 SGHNT and CDR2 YYREEE (reference sequence).

This chain links TRBV28 with TRBJ1-5; the match to TRBD1 covers 12 bases. In germline, CDR1 is MDHEN, CDR2 SYDVKM. The CDR3 is 20 amino acids. J lost 2 bases, V lost 2 bases, and 13 bases had no gene match. CDR3 sequence reads: CASSLHPGQGALRGNQPQHF. The CDR3 nucleotides are TGTGCCAGCAGTTTACATCCGGGACAGGGGGCTCTCCGGGGCAATCAGCCCCAGCATTTT.

The genes are TRBV9 and TRBJ1-4; 9 positions agree with TRBD1. Losses at the gene ends were 3 bases for V and 2 bases for J; bases not matched to a gene: 17. The CDR3 covers 20 residues. Looked up from germline, CDR1 is SGDLS and CDR2 is YYNGEE. As DNA, the CDR3 is TGTGCCAGCAGCGCGAGCAAACGCTTGGGACAGGGAGGCACTAATGAAAAACTGTTTTTT. Translated: CASSASKRLGQGGTNEKLFF.

J is TRBJ2-7 and V is TRBV19, with 9 bases identical to TRBD1. Germline lookup yields CDR1 LNHDA and CDR2 SQIVND (reference sequence). CDR3 length: 18 residues. V was pared by 2 bases and J by 3 bases, with 14 bases of the junction left unmatched. DNA for the CDR3: TGTGCCAGTAGTATACACGCAACACCCGGGACAGGGCGCTACGAGCAGTACTTC. It yields the protein CASSIHATPGTGRYEQYF.

The chain recombines TRBV9 with TRBJ1-1, with D uncertain. Trimming took 0 bases from V and 5 from J, leaving 14 bases between them. The length of the CDR3 is 15 residues. Germline values: CDR1 SGDLS, CDR2 YYNGEE. CDR3 DNA sequence: TGTGCCAGCAGCGTAGGGGCCCCCGGGGATACTGAAGCTTTCTTT. This translates into CASSVGAPGDTEAFF. Full variable domain (remainder filled in from reference TRBV9 and TRBJ1-1): DSGVTQTPKHLITATGQRVTLRCSPRSGDLSVYWYQQSLDQGLQFLIQYYNGEERAKGNILERFSAQQFPDLHSELNLSSLELGDSALYFCASSVGAPGDTEAFFGQGTRLTVV.

This clone was counted between two and nine times. The chain combines TRBV5-1 with TRBJ2-2; D gene uncertain. The CDR3 has 15 amino acids. V gave up 0 bases and J gave up 1 base, with 7 bases separating them. The V gene's germline CDR1 is SGHRS and CDR2 YFSETQ. This chain's CDR3 is CASSLDGGNTGELFF. DNA of the CDR3: TGCGCCAGCAGCTTGGATGGCGGGAACACCGGGGAGCTGTTTTTT.

This clone was found once. The V and J genes are TRBV7-2 and TRBJ2-3; 13 nucleotides align to TRBD2. Trimming took 4 bases from V and 0 from J; bases not matched to a gene: 7. This CDR3 has 18 residues. Germline values: CDR1 SGHTA, CDR2 FQGNSA. DNA for the CDR3: TGTGCCAGCAGCTCGCAGGGACTAGCGGGAAGGAGCACAGATACGCAGTATTTT. This translates into CASSSQGLAGRSTDTQYF. Full variable domain (rest looked up from reference TRBV7-2 and TRBJ2-3): GAGVSQSPSNKVTEKGKDVELRCDPISGHTALYWYRQSLGQGLEFLIYFQGNSAPDKSGLPSDRFSAERTGGSVSTLTIQRTQQEDSAVYLCASSSQGLAGRSTDTQYFGPGTRLTVL.

The chain recombines TRBV27 with TRBJ2-2, with D possibly matching TRBD2 (7 bases). The V end lost 7 bases, the J end lost 7 bases, and 19 bases lay between the germline ends. The germline V gene encodes CDR1 MNHEY and CDR2 SMNVEV (reference sequence). CDR3 length equals 15 residues. CDR3 region: CASNPTGGGRGELFF. The CDR3 DNA follows: TGTGCCAGCAACCCTACTGGGGGGGGGCGCGGGGAGCTGTTTTTT.

This chain joins TRBV29-1 and TRBJ2-1, with TRBD1 identical over 7 bases. The length of the CDR3 is 13 residues. V lost 7 bases, J lost 9 bases, and 12 bases stayed unmatched. Germline assignment: CDR1 SQVTM and CDR2 ANQGSEA. Here the CDR3 DNA reads TGCAGCGGCGGACAGGTGGGGTATGGTGAGCAGTTCTTC. Residues: CSGGQVGYGEQFF.

The V call is TRBV6-1, the J call TRBJ1-1; 8 bases map to TRBD1. J was trimmed by 3 bases and V by 4 bases; bases with no gene match: 7. Germline V gives CDR1 MNHNS, CDR2 SASEGT. CDR3 length: 15 amino acids. The CDR3 spells CASSGTGKGYTEAFF. The CDR3 DNA reads TGTGCCAGCAGTGGGACAGGGAAAGGTTACACTGAAGCTTTCTTT.

The chain employs TRBV7-8 and TRBJ2-7; possible D gene TRBD2, 5 bases. Trimming left V 1 base short and J 2 bases short, with 9 bases between. The germline V gene has CDR1 SGHVS and CDR2 FQNEAQ. The CDR3 sequence is 14 residues long. The CDR3 loop is CASSLGQRPYEQYF. For the CDR3, the DNA is TGTGCCAGCAGCTTAGGTCAGCGGCCCTACGAGCAGTACTTC.

The chain joins TRBV27 to TRBJ2-1; 10 nucleotides align to TRBD2. Per germline, CDR1 MNHEY and CDR2 SMNVEV (reference sequence). V gave up 2 bases and J gave up 4 bases; unmatched junction bases: 8. The CDR3 sequence is 17 residues long. DNA for the CDR3: TGTGCCAGCAGTTTAAGGCTAGCGGGAGCTTTTTACAATGAGCAGTTCTTC. As protein: CASSLRLAGAFYNEQFF.

V and J are TRBV28 and TRBJ2-1, with TRBD2 as a possible D gene (6 bases). Looked up from germline, CDR1 is MDHEN and CDR2 is SYDVKM. Trimming pared 5 bases from V and 15 bases from J, leaving 20 bases between. The length of the CDR3 is 13 residues. The CDR3 nucleotides read TGTGCCAGCAGTCAACCTGCGGGGAAGCTCGCGTTCTTC. This translates into CASSQPAGKLAFF.

V usage is TRBV10-3 and J usage is TRBJ1-2; D gene ambiguous. V gave up 11 bases and J gave up 6 bases, with 19 bases separating them. Germline CDR1 and CDR2: ENHRY and SYGVKD. The CDR3 contains 13 residues. The CDR3, as DNA: TGTGCCGTAACCTCTGGGAGCGCAGATGGCTACACCTTC. As protein: CAVTSGSADGYTF.

A few counts support this clone. The J gene is TRBJ2-1, the V gene TRBV19; 7 bases are shared with TRBD1. The germline V gene encodes CDR1 LNHDA and CDR2 SQIVND (reference sequence). Trimming at V came to 9 bases and at J to 3 bases, leaving 5 bases not matched to a gene. This CDR3 region has 13 residues. CDR3 sequence: CASTRQGYNEQFF. The CDR3 DNA is TGTGCCAGCACCCGACAGGGCTACAATGAGCAGTTCTTC.

The chain couples TRBV2 to TRBJ2-3; TRBD2 aligns across 9 bases. The CDR3 spans 15 residues. Germline-derived CDR1 and CDR2 are SNHLY and FYNNEI. Trimming removed 3 bases from V and 5 bases from J; junction bases left unmatched: 6. CDR3: CASSDQGTSLDTQYF. CDR3 bases: TGTGCCAGCAGTGACCAAGGGACTAGCTTAGATACGCAGTATTTT.

The rearrangement links TRBV6-5 to TRBJ1-6; D possibly corresponds to TRBD1 (5 bases). Germline V gives CDR1 MNHEY, CDR2 SVGAGI. The CDR3 is 15 residues long. The V end lost 6 bases, the J end lost 3 bases, and 12 bases lay between the germline ends. The CDR3 region has the DNA TGTGCCAGCAGCTCGGGGAGGGGCTATAATTCACCCCTCCACTTT. Amino acids: CASSSGRGYNSPLHF.

The chain joins TRBV9 to TRBJ2-7, with 9 bases lining up with TRBD2. Looked up from germline, CDR1 is SGDLS and CDR2 is YYNGEE. This CDR3 has 15 residues. The V segment lost 0 bases and the J segment 4 bases; nucleotides outside the gene matches: 5. CDR3 region: CASSVGAGGTYEQYF. CDR3 DNA: TGTGCCAGCAGCGTAGGAGCGGGAGGAACTTACGAGCAGTACTTC.

The gene calls are TRBV7-8 and TRBJ1-2, with D tentatively TRBD1 (6 bases). In germline, CDR1 is SGHVS, CDR2 FQNEAQ. The CDR3 extends over 13 amino acids. The CDR3 DNA is TGTGCGAGCGCGGGGGCCCGTTACTATGGCTACACCTTC. Amino acids: CASAGARYYGYTF. Looking up the rest from reference TRBV7-8 and TRBJ1-2 gives the full variable domain: GAGVSQSPRYKVAKRGQDVALRCDPISGHVSLFWYQQALGQGPEFLTYFQNEAQLDKSGLPSDRFFAERPEGSVSTLKIQRTQQEDSAVYLCASAGARYYGYTFGSGTRLTVV.

The chain couples TRBV7-9 to TRBJ2-1; D is unresolved. Trimming removed 4 bases from V and 3 bases from J, with 4 bases in between. Germline CDR1 is SEHNR and CDR2 is FQNEAQ (reference sequence). There are 12 residues in the CDR3. The CDR3 DNA reads TGTGCCAGCAGCTCGGTCTACAATGAGCAGTTCTTC. It specifies CASSSVYNEQFF.